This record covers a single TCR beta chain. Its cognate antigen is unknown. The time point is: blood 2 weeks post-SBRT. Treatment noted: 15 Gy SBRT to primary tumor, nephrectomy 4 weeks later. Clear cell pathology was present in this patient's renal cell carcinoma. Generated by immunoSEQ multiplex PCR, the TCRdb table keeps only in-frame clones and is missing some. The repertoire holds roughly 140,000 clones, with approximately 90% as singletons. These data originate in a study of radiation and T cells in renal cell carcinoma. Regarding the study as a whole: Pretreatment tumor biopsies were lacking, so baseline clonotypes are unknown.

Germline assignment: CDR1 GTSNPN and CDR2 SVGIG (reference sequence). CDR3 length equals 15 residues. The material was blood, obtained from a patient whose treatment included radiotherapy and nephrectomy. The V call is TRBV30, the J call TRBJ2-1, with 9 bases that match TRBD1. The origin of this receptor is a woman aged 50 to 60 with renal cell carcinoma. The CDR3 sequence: CASKITRGQGNEQFF. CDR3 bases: TGTGCTTCCAAAATCACCAGGGGACAGGGCAATGAGCAGTTCTTC. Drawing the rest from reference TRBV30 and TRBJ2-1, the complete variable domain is SQTIHQWPATLVQPVGSPLSLECTVEGTSNPNLYWYRQAAGRGLQLLFYSVGIGQISSEVPQNLSASRPQDRQFILSSKKLLLSDSGFYLCASKITRGQGNEQFFGPGTRLTVL.